The 12 T cell receptor beta chains below all came from one sample that was sequenced in a study of graft-versus-host responses after intestinal transplantation (dated by TCRdb to about 2021). Library preparation used the immunoSEQ multiplex PCR assay. The clones in this table, taken by TCRdb from immuneACCESS, are in-frame only. Not every clone is retained; where verified, under half of the shortfall comes from an unresolved V gene, and the cause of the rest is unknown. This sample holds 10,000 or so clones; 36% were observed only once. Around an eighth of the sample comes from the top ten. This specimen's time point label, per the study, means: cells obtained before transplantation from donor or recipient. Mixed lymphocyte reactions plated around 200,000 CFSE-labeled pre-transplant responders with around 200,000 irradiated violet-dye-labeled stimulators and were cultured for six to seven days.

The input for sequencing was alloreactive CD8+ T cells from a mixed lymphocyte reaction culture, taken before intestinal transplant. The cell subset or site label for this specimen denotes: CFSE-low proliferating T cells sorted from roughly 6-day pre-transplant mixed lymphocyte reaction (GvH or HvG direction). These receptor sequences come from a human patient who received an intestinal transplant.

The chain is built from TRBV5-4 and TRBJ2-7, with TRBD1 as a possible D gene (6 bases). Germline V CDR1 and CDR2: SGHNT, YYREEE (reference sequence). This CDR3 is 13 amino acids long. With 10 bases removed from V and 2 bases from J, the gap between germline ends came to 16 bases. The CDR3 is CAVSRTDPYEQYF. DNA for the CDR3: TGTGCCGTCAGTCGGACAGATCCCTACGAGCAGTACTTC.

The CDR3 nucleotides read TGTGCCAGCAGCCTGGTCGGGGTGAACACTGAAGCTTTCTTT. It translates to CASSLVGVNTEAFF. The rearrangement links TRBV28 to TRBJ1-1; no clear D gene. The CDR3 has 14 residues. From germline, CDR1 is MDHEN and CDR2 SYDVKM. V lost 6 bases and J lost 0, with 11 bases in between.

This clone occurred a few times. The chain has TRBV27 and TRBJ2-1, with 11 bases fitting TRBD1. Germline-derived CDR1 and CDR2 are MNHEY and SMNVEV (reference sequence). Losses at the gene ends were 4 bases for V and 3 bases for J; bases not matched to a gene: 2. The CDR3 is made up of 15 amino acids. The CDR3 DNA reads as TGTGCCAGCAGTTCCGGGACAGGGGGCTACAATGAGCAGTTCTTC. This gives the protein CASSSGTGGYNEQFF.

There are a few counts of this clone. The rearrangement uses TRBV7-6 and TRBJ2-1, with D possibly TRBD1 on 6 matching bases. The CDR3 length is 13 residues. V was shortened by 4 bases and J by 12 bases, with 16 bases between the two germline ends. The germline V gene encodes CDR1 SGHVS and CDR2 FNYEAQ. This chain's CDR3 is CASSSLDSSGQFF. The DNA of the CDR3 is TGTGCCAGCAGCTCCTTGGACAGTTCGGGGCAGTTCTTC.

The chain employs TRBV7-8 and TRBJ2-3, with 8 bases matching TRBD2. Trimming cost V 5 bases and J 3 bases; bases outside gene matches: 16. Germline CDR1 SGHVS, CDR2 FQNEAQ. The CDR3 extends over 18 amino acids. The CDR3 sequence: CASSKPGTAAGATDTQYF. As DNA, the CDR3 is TGTGCCAGCAGCAAACCCGGGACTGCAGCGGGGGCAACAGATACGCAGTATTTT.

The gene calls are TRBV6-5 and TRBJ2-7; 7 nucleotides align to TRBD1. This CDR3 has 13 residues. Germline V gene lookup returns CDR1 MNHEY and CDR2 SVGAGI. Trimming at V came to 4 bases and at J to 2 bases, leaving 2 bases not matched to a gene. As DNA, the CDR3 is TGTGCCAGCAGTTTTCAGGGGGCCTACGAGCAGTACTTC. Protein product: CASSFQGAYEQYF.

This clone came up a few times. This rearrangement joins TRBV1 to TRBJ2-7; the table gives TRBD2 as D, unverified against the DNA. TRBV1 is given as a pseudogene. CDR3 length: 15 residues. CDR3 coding DNA: TGCACCAGCAGCCAACCCAATACGACCGGGGACGAGCAGTACTTC. Translated: CTSSQPNTTGDEQYF.

The chain joins TRBV27 to TRBJ1-4; 7 nucleotides agree with TRBD1. The CDR3 runs 16 residues. With V trimmed by 4 bases and J by 8 bases, 13 bases remained unmatched. Germline loops: CDR1 MNHEY, CDR2 SMNVEV (reference sequence). DNA for the CDR3: TGTGCCAGCAGTTCGAGGGGGCAGGCAGGCCCGGAAAAACTGTTTTTT. Residues: CASSSRGQAGPEKLFF.

This clone has just a few counts. The junction and the germline gene differ at one end; a read error may be behind it. Here the CDR3 reads CASRRTTGIRF. The CDR3 DNA sequence: TGTGCCAGCAGACGAACGACAGGGATCCGTTTT. The chain uses TRBV7-9 and TRBJ1-1; 7 bases line up with TRBD1. Per the germline V gene, CDR1 is SEHNR and CDR2 is FQNEAQ (reference sequence). CDR3 length equals 11 residues.

The J gene is TRBJ2-7, the V gene TRBV27, with D possibly TRBD2 on 6 matching bases. Germline CDR1 MNHEY, CDR2 SMNVEV (reference sequence). The CDR3 contains 13 residues. V was trimmed by 5 bases and J by 5 bases, leaving 13 bases between them. The CDR3 sequence is CASSPGRGDEQYF. The CDR3 nucleotides are TGTGCCAGCAGTCCAGGGCGGGGCGACGAGCAGTACTTC.

This clone was recorded a few times. The rearrangement uses TRBV29-1 and TRBJ2-5, with a weak D call TRBD2 (5 bases). Trimming stripped 4 bases from V and 5 bases from J, with 11 bases between. The CDR3 has 12 amino acids. CDR1 and CDR2 (germline): SQVTM, ANQGSEA. The CDR3 protein is CSVAGSWETQYF. CDR3 nucleotide sequence: TGCAGCGTTGCTGGGAGCTGGGAGACCCAGTACTTC.

This chain links TRBV27 with TRBJ2-2; 8 bases are a match to TRBD1. The CDR3 is 16 amino acids. Germline-derived CDR1 and CDR2 are MNHEY and SMNVEV (reference sequence). Trimming at V came to 4 bases and at J to 3 bases, leaving 7 bases not matched to a gene. The CDR3 region is CASSSGQGLYTGELFF. For the CDR3, the DNA is TGTGCCAGCAGTTCCGGACAGGGCCTGTACACCGGGGAGCTGTTTTTT.